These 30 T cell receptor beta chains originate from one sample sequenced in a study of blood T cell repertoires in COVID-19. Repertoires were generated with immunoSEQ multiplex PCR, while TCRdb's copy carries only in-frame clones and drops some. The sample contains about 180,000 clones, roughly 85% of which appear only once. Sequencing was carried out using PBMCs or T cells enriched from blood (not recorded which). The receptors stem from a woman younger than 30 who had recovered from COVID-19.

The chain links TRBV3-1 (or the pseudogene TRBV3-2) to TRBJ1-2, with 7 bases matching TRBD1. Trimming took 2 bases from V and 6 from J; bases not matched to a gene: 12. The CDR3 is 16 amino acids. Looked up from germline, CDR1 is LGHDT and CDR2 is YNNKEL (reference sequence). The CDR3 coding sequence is TGTGCCAGCAGCCAACTGGATAGCGCAGGGGGGAATGGCTACACCTTC. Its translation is CASSQLDSAGGNGYTF.

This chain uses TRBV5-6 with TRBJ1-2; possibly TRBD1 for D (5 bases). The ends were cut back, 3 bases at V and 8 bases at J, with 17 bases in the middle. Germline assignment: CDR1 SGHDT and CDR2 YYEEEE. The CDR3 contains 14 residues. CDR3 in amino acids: CASSSRPDMTGYTF. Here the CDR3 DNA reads TGTGCCAGCAGCTCGCGCCCGGACATGACGGGCTACACCTTC.

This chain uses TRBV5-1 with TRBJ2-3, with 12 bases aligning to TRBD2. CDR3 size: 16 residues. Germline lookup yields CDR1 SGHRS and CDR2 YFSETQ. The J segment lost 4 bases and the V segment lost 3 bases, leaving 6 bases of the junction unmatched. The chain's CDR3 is CASSYLLAGGPDTQYF. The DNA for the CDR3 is TGCGCCAGCAGCTACCTCCTAGCGGGGGGGCCAGATACGCAGTATTTT. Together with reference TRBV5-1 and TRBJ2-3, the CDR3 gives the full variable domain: KAGVTQTPRYLIKTRGQQVTLSCSPISGHRSVSWYQQTPGQGLQFLFEYFSETQRNKGNFPGRFSGRQFSNSRSEMNVSTLELGDSALYLCASSYLLAGGPDTQYFGPGTRLTVL.

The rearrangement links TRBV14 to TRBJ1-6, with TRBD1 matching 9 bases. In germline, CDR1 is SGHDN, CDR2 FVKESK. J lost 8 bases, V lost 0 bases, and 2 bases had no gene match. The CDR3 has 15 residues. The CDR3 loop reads CASSQEGTGYSPLHF. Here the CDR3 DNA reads TGTGCCAGCAGCCAAGAAGGGACAGGGTATTCACCCCTCCACTTT.

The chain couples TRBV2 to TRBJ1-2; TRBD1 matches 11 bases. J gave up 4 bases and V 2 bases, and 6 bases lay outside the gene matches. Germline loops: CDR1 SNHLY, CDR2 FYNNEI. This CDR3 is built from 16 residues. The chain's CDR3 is CASSEMGGQGVYGYTF. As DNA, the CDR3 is TGTGCCAGCAGTGAAATGGGGGGACAGGGGGTCTATGGCTACACCTTC.

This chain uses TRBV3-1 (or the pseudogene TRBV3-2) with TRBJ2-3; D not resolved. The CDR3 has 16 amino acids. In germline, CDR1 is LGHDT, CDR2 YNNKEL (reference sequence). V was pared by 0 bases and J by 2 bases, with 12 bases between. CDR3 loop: CASSQELAGHTDTQYF. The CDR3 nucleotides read TGTGCCAGCAGCCAAGAATTGGCTGGGCACACAGATACGCAGTATTTT.

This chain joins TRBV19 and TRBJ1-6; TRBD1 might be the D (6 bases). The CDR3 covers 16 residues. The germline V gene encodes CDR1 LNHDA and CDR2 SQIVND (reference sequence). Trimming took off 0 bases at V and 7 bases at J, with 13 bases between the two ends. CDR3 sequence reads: CASSIDHRERNSPLHF. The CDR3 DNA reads TGTGCCAGTAGTATAGATCACAGGGAACGCAATTCACCCCTCCACTTT.

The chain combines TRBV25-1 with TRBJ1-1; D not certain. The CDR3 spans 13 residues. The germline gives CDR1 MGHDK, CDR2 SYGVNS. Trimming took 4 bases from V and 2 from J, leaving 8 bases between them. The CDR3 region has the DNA TGTGCCAGCAGTGCCCAGACTAACACTGAAGCTTTCTTT. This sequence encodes CASSAQTNTEAFF.

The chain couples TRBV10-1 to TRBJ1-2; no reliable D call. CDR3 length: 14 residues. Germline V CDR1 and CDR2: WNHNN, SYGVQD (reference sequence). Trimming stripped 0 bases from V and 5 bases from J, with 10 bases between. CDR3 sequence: CASSESPEEYGYTF. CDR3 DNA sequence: TGCGCCAGCAGTGAGTCACCAGAGGAGTATGGCTACACCTTC.

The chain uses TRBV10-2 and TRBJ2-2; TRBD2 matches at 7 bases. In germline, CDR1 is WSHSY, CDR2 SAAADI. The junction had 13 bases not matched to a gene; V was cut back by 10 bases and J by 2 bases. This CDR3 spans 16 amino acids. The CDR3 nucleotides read TGCGCCACCCTCAACCTGGGCGGGGGAAACACCGGGGAGCTGTTTTTT. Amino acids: CATLNLGGGNTGELFF.

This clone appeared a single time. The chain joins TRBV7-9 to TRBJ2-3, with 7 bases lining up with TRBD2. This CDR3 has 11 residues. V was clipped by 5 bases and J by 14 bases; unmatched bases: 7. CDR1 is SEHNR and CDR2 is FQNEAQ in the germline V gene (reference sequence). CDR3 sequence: CASSEGGPVYF. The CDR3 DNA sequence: TGTGCCAGCAGCGAGGGAGGGCCAGTGTATTTT.

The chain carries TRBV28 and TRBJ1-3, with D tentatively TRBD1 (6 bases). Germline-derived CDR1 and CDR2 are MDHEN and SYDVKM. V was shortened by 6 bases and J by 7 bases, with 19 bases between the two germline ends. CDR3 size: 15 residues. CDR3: CASSQDRTRGNTIYF. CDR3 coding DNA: TGTGCCAGCAGCCAAGACAGGACGCGAGGGAACACCATATATTTT.

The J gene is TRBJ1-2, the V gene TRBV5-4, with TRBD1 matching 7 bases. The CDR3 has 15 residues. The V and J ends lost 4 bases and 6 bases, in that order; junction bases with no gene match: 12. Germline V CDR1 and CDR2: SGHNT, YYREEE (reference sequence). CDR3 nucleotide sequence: TGTGCCAGCAGCCCCGAAACAACAACAGGGGATGGCTACACCTTC. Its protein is CASSPETTTGDGYTF.

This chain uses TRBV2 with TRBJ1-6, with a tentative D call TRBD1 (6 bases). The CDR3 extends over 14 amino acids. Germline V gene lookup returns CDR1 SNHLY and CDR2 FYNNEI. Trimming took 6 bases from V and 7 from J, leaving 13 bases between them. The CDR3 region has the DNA TGTGCCAGCAGGGAAAGGACAGAGAATTCACCCCTCCACTTT. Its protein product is CASRERTENSPLHF.

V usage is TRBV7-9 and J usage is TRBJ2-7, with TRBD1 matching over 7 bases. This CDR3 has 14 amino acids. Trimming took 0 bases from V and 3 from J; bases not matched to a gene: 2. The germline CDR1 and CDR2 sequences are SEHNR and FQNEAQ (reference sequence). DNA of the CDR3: TGTGCCAGCAGCTTAGCGGGACAGATCTACGAGCAGTACTTC. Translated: CASSLAGQIYEQYF.

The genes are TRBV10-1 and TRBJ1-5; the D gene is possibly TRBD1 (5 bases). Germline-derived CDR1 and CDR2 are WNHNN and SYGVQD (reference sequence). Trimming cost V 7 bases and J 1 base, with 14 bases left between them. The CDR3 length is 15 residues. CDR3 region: CASNTGGRSNQPQHF. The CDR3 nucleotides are TGCGCCAGCAATACAGGAGGGCGAAGCAATCAGCCCCAGCATTTT.

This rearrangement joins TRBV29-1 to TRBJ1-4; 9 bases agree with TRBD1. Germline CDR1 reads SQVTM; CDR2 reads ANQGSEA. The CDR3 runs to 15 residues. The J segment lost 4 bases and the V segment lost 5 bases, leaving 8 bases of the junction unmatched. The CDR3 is CSVLETGGGNEKLFF. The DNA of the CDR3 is TGCAGCGTTTTAGAGACAGGGGGAGGTAATGAAAAACTGTTTTTT.

CDR3 amino acids: CASSLATSYYEQFF. Here the CDR3 DNA reads TGTGCCAGCAGTTTGGCGACTAGCTATTATGAGCAGTTCTTC. The chain uses TRBV28 and TRBJ2-1; 7 positions match TRBD2. The V gene's germline CDR1 is MDHEN and CDR2 SYDVKM. The CDR3 is made up of 14 amino acids. With 3 bases clipped from V and 8 bases from J, the junction kept 7 bases outside the gene matches. Looking up the rest from reference TRBV28 and TRBJ2-1 gives the full variable domain: DVKVTQSSRYLVKRTGEKVFLECVQDMDHENMFWYRQDPGLGLRLIYFSYDVKMKEKGDIPEGYSVSREKKERFSLILESASTNQTSMYLCASSLATSYYEQFFGPGTRLTVL.

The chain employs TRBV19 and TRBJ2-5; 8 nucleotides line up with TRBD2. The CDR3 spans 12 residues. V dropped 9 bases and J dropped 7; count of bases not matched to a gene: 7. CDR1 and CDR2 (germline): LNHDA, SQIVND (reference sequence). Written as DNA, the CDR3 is TGTGCCAGCCGGGGGGGCGGAATGACCCAGTACTTC. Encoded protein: CASRGGGMTQYF. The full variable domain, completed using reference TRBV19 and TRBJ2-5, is DGGITQSPKYLFRKEGQNVTLSCEQNLNHDAMYWYRQDPGQGLRLIYYSQIVNDFQKGDIAEGYSVSREKKESFPLTVTSAQKNPTAFYLCASRGGGMTQYFGPGTRLLVL.

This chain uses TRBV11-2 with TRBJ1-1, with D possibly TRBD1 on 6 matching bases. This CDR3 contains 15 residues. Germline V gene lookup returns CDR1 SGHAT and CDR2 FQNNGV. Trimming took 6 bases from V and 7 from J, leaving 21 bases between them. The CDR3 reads CASSRTVDRPREAFF. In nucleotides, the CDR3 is TGTGCCAGCAGTCGGACAGTCGACCGTCCCCGTGAAGCTTTCTTT.

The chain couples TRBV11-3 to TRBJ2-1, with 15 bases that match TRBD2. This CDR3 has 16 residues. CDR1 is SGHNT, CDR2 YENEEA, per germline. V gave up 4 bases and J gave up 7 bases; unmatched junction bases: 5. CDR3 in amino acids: CASSYEGLAGGNEQFF. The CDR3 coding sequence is TGTGCCAGCAGCTACGAAGGACTAGCGGGGGGGAATGAGCAGTTCTTC.

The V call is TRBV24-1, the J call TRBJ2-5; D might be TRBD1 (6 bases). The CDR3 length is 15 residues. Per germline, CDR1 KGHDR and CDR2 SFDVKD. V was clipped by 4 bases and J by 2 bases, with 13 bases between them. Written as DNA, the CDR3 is TGTGCCACCAGTGAGCCGGGACACCAACAAGAGACCCAGTACTTC. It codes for CATSEPGHQQETQYF.

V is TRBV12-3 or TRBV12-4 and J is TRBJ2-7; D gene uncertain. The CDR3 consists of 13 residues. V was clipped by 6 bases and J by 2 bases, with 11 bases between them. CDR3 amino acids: CASSRQLTYEQYF. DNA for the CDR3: TGTGCCAGCAGCCGACAACTCACCTACGAGCAGTACTTC.

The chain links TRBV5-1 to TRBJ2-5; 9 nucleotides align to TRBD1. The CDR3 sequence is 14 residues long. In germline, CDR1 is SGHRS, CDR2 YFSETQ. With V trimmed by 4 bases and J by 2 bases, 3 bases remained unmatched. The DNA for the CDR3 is TGCGCCAGCAGCGTCGACAGGGGGCAAGAGACCCAGTACTTC. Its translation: CASSVDRGQETQYF.

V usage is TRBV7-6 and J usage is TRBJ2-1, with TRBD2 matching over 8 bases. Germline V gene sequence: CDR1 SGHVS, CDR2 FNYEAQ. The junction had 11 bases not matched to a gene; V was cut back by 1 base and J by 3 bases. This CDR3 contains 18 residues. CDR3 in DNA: TGTGCCAGCAGCTTAGAGGCGACTAGCGTTACGATCTACAATGAGCAGTTCTTC. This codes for CASSLEATSVTIYNEQFF.

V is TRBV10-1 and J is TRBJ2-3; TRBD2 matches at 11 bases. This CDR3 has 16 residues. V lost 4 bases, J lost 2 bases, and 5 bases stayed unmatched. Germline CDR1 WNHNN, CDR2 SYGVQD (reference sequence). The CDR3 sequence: CASSGRLAGITDTQYF. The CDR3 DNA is TGCGCCAGCAGTGGAAGACTAGCGGGGATCACAGATACGCAGTATTTT.

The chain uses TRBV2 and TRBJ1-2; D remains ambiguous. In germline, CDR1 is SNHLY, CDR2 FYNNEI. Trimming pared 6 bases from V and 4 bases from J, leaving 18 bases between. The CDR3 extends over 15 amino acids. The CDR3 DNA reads TGTGCCAGCAGGGATATTGGGAGTGGGTTCTATGGCTACACCTTC. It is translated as CASRDIGSGFYGYTF.

CDR3 amino acids: CASSLERNTEAFF. The CDR3 DNA is TGTGCCAGCAGCCTGGAGAGGAACACTGAAGCTTTCTTT. The V and J genes are TRBV6-5 and TRBJ1-1; D ambiguous. The V gene lost 6 bases and the J gene lost 1 base, with 9 bases spanning the gap. CDR1 and CDR2 (germline): MNHEY, SVGAGI. This CDR3 is built from 13 residues.

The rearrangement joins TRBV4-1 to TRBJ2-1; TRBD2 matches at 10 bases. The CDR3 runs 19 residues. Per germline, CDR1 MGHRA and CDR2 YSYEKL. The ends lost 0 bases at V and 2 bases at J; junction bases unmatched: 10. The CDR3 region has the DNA TGCGCCAGCAGCCAAGAAGCGGGGGGGTCCGCGAAACCCTACAATGAGCAGTTCTTC. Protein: CASSQEAGGSAKPYNEQFF.

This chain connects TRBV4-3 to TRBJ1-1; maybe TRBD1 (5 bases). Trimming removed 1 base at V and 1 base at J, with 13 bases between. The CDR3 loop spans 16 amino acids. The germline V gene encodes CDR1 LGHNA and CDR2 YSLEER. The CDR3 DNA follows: TGCGCCAGCAGCCAAGGCTGGGGCCTCACGAACACTGAAGCTTTCTTT. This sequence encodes CASSQGWGLTNTEAFF.